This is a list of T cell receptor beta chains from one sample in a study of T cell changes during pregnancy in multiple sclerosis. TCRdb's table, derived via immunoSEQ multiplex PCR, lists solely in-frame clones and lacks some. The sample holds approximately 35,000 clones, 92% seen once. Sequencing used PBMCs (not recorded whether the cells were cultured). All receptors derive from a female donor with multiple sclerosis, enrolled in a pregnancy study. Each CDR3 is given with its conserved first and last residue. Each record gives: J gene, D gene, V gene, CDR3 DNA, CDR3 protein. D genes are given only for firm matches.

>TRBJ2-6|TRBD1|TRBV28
TGTGCCAGCAGTCCGACAGGGTATGCTGCTGGGGCCAACGTCCTGACTTTC
CASSPTGYAAGANVLTF
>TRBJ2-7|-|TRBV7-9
TGTGCCAGCAGCTTAGAGACAGTTTACGAGCAGTACTTC
CASSLETVYEQYF
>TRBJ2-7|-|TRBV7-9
TGTGCCAGCAGCTTAGGAGGCGGGGAAGCAGGGAACTACGAGCAGTACTTC
CASSLGGGEAGNYEQYF
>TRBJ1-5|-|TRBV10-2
TGCGCCAGCAGTGAGTCCCCCGGAAATAGCAATCAGCCCCAGCATTTT
CASSESPGNSNQPQHF
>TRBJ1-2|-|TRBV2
TGTGCCAGCAGTGAATCGTGGGGCTACACCTTC
CASSESWGYTF
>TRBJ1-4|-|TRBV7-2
TGTGCCAGCAGCCCATCACCGATAGAAAAACTGTTTTTT
CASSPSPIEKLFF
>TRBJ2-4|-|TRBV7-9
TGTGCCAGCAGCCCCCTCCCCGTGGGGGGAGCCAAAAACATTCAGTACTTC
CASSPLPVGGAKNIQYF
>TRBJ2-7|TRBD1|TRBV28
TGTGCCAGCAGTCTCCGGACAGGGAAGAAGGGATTGGGGGTCTTATACGAGCAGTACTTC
CASSLRTGKKGLGVLYEQYF
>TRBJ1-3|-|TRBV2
TGTGCCAGCAGTGAGGACAGCAATTCTGGAAACACCATATATTTT
CASSEDSNSGNTIYF
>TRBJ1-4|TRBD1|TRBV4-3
TGCGCCAGCAGCCAAGATTACAGGGGGAATGAAAAACTGTTTTTT
CASSQDYRGNEKLFF
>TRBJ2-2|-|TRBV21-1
TGTGCCAGCAGCGGTCCCGGGACTAGCGGGAGGGCCCTATGGACCGGGGAGCTGTTTTTT
CASSGPGTSGRALWTGELFF
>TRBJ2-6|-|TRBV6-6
TGTGGTGTACAGCCCTCTGGGGCCAACGTCCTGACTTTC
CGVQPSGANVLTF
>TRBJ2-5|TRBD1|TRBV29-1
TGCAGCGTTGGGGGACAGCAAGAGACCCAGTACTTC
CSVGGQQETQYF